What follows are 6 T cell receptor beta chains derived from one specimen sequenced in a study of control samples from healthy donors and cancer patients. Clones were sequenced by immunoSEQ multiplex PCR, and TCRdb holds only the in-frame ones, with some missing. Found here are 150,000 to 200,000 clones, roughly nine tenths of them singletons; the top ten hold 1.1% to 1.5%. Sequenced sample: blood. Source of these receptors: a man aged 25 to 40 in good health.

The CDR3 spells CAISTGLGDSPLHF. In nucleotides, the CDR3 is TGTGCCATCAGCACGGGACTGGGGGATTCACCCCTCCACTTT. V and J are TRBV10-3 and TRBJ1-6, with D perhaps TRBD1 (5 bases). This CDR3 is 14 amino acids long. The V and J ends lost 6 bases and 8 bases respectively, with 14 bases between them. Per germline, CDR1 ENHRY and CDR2 SYGVKD.

The chain carries TRBV6-5 and TRBJ2-2, with D perhaps TRBD1 or TRBD2 (7 bases each). Germline V gene lookup returns CDR1 MNHEY and CDR2 SVGAGI. V was cut by 6 bases and J by 6 bases, with 14 bases left in between. The CDR3 consists of 14 residues. The DNA of the CDR3 is TGTGCCAGCAGAGACTCAGGGGGGGCCGGGGAGCTGTTTTTT. Residues: CASRDSGGAGELFF.

This rearrangement joins TRBV7-8 to TRBJ2-1, with D possibly TRBD2 on 7 matching bases. Germline V gene data show CDR1 as SGHVS and CDR2 as FQNEAQ. CDR3 length: 16 amino acids. The V end was cut by 5 bases, the J end by 7 bases, with 21 bases between. CDR3 nucleotides: TGTGCCAGCAGCCACAGTGGGGGGGGCCCTAGAAATGAGCAGTTCTTC. As protein: CASSHSGGGPRNEQFF.

V is TRBV7-9 and J is TRBJ1-1; a possible D gene is TRBD1 (6 bases). Germline CDR1 SEHNR, CDR2 FQNEAQ (reference sequence). The CDR3 has 15 residues. V lost 5 bases to trimming and J lost 4 bases, with 17 bases between them. CDR3: CASSASRGDGTEAFF. The CDR3 nucleotides are TGTGCCAGCAGCGCCTCCAGGGGCGATGGCACTGAAGCTTTCTTT. The complete variable domain, with remaining parts taken from reference TRBV7-9 and TRBJ1-1, reads DTGVSQNPRHKITKRGQNVTFRCDPISEHNRLYWYRQTLGQGPEFLTYFQNEAQLEKSRLLSDRFSAERPKGSFSTLEIQRTEQGDSAMYLCASSASRGDGTEAFFGQGTRLTVV.

This chain joins TRBV16 and TRBJ2-1, with 12 bases matching TRBD2. V lost 4 bases and J lost 7; bases outside the gene matches: 11. This CDR3 contains 17 residues. Germline CDR1 and CDR2: KGHSY and FQNENV. The CDR3 DNA reads as TGTGCCAGCAGCCTACCACTAGCGGGGGGACTTCTAAATGAGCAGTTCTTC. It encodes CASSLPLAGGLLNEQFF.

CDR3 nucleotides: TGTGCCAGCAGCCCATTTGACAGGCTCCATGGCTACACCTTC. It codes for CASSPFDRLHGYTF. This sequence joins TRBV27 and TRBJ1-2, with D tentatively TRBD1 (6 bases). Trimming took 6 bases from V and 6 from J, leaving 17 bases between them. CDR1 is MNHEY, CDR2 SMNVEV, per germline (reference sequence). The CDR3 is made up of 14 amino acids.